This TCR beta chain was sequenced in a study of PD-L1 blockade in urothelial cancer. Study in general: About 90% of the 29 patients were males with bladder-origin urothelial cancer.

For this clone: The antigen remains unidentified.

Findings and limits, study-wide: Below-median blood TCR clonality before treatment forecast better survival.

The CDR3 length is 13 residues. The ends were cut back, 3 bases at V and 2 bases at J, with 8 bases in the middle. Germline V lookup: CDR1 GTSNPN, CDR2 SVGIG (reference sequence). Clones were sequenced by immunoSEQ multiplex PCR, and TCRdb holds only the in-frame ones, with some missing. Of roughly 90,000 clones detected, 90% to 95% appear once; the ten largest clones hold 8.5% to 9.5%. The chain has TRBV30 and TRBJ2-1; D gene uncertain. The receptor was isolated from a man in his 60s with urothelial cancer. This material consisted of PBMCs, taken around atezolizumab (anti-PD-L1) treatment. This chain's CDR3 is CAWRRNTYNEQFF. The CDR3 DNA sequence: TGTGCCTGGAGGAGAAATACCTACAATGAGCAGTTCTTC.